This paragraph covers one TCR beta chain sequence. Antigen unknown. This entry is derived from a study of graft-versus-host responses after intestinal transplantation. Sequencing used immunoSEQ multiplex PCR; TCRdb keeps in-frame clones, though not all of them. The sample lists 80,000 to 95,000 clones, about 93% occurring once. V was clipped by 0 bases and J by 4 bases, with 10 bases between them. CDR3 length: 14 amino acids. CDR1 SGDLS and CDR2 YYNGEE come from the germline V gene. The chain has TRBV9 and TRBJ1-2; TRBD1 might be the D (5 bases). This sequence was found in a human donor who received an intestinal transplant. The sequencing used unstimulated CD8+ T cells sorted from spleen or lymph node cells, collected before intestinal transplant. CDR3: CASSVEDSFYGYTF. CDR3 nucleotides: TGTGCCAGCAGCGTAGAAGACAGCTTCTATGGCTACACCTTC.